This T cell receptor beta chain derives from a study of cytomegalovirus exposure and HLA in healthy donors. The PCR employed 60 Vbeta primers together with 13 Jbeta primers. Produced via immunoSEQ multiplex PCR; TCRdb's table is partial and in-frame only. This sample contains around 29,000 clones. CDR1 and CDR2 (germline): MNHEY, SVGAGI. After removal of 4 bases from V and 0 bases from J, the junction contained 7 bases not matched to a gene. CDR3 length: 16 residues. The rearrangement links TRBV6-5 to TRBJ2-3; 7 nucleotides agree with TRBD2. Sequencing was done on a sample of PBMCs. This receptor was taken from a man aged 25 to 40 in good health and CMV-seronegative. CDR3 region: CASSSSSGRSTDTQYF. CDR3 nucleotide sequence: TGTGCCAGCAGTTCGTCCTCCGGGAGGAGCACAGATACGCAGTATTTT.